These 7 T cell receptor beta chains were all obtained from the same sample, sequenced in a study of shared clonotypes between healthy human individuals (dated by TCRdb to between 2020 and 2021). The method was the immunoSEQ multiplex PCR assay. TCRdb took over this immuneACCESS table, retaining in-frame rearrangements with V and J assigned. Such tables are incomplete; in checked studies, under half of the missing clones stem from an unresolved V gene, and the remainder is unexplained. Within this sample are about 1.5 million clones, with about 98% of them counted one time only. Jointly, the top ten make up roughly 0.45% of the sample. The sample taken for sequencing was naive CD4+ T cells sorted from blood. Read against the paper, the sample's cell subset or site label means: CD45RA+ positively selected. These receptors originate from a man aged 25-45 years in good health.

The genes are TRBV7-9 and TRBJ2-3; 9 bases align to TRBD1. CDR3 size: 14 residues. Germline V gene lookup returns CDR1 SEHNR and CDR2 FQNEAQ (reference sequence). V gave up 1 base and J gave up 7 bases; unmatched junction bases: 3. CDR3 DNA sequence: TGTGCCAGCAGCTTAGAACAGGGGGCAAATACGCAGTATTTT. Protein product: CASSLEQGANTQYF.

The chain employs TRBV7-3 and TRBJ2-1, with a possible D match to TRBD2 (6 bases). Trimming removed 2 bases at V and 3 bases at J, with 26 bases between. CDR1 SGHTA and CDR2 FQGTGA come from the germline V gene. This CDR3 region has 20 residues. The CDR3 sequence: CASSLEPLRPPAGSYNEQFF. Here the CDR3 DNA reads TGTGCCAGCAGCTTAGAACCCCTTCGACCTCCCGCCGGGAGCTACAATGAGCAGTTCTTC. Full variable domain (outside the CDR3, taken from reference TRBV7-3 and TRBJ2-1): GAGVSQTPSNKVTEKGKYVELRCDPISGHTALYWYRQSLGQGPEFLIYFQGTGAADDSGLPNDRFFAVRPEGSVSTLKIQRTERGDSAVYLCASSLEPLRPPAGSYNEQFFGPGTRLTVL.

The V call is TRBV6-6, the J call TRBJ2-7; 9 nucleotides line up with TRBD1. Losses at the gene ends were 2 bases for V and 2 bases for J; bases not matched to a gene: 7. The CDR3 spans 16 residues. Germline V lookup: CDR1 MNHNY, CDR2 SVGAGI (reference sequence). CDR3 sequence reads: CASSYTGQGRAYEQYF. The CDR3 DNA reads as TGTGCCAGCAGTTACACAGGACAGGGGAGGGCCTACGAGCAGTACTTC.

CDR3 region: CAWSLGQGQDTQYF. The CDR3 DNA follows: TGTGCCTGGAGTTTGGGACAGGGGCAGGATACGCAGTATTTT. The chain uses TRBV30 and TRBJ2-3, with 10 bases identical to TRBD1. CDR3 length equals 14 residues. The germline gives CDR1 GTSNPN, CDR2 SVGIG (reference sequence). Losses at the gene ends were 2 bases for V and 6 bases for J; bases not matched to a gene: 5.

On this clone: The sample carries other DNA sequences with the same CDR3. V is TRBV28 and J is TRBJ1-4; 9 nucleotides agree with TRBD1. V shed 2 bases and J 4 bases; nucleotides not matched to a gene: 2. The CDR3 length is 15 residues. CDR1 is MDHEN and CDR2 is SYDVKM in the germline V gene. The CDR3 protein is CASSLGTGINEKLFF. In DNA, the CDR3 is TGTGCCAGCAGTTTAGGGACAGGGATTAATGAAAAACTGTTTTTT.

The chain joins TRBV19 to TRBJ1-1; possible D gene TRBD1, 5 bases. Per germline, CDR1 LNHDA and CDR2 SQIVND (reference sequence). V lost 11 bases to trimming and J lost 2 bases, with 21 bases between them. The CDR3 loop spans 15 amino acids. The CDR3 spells CAVGSQGPGNTEAFF. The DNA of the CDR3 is TGTGCCGTTGGGTCGCAGGGCCCCGGAAACACTGAAGCTTTCTTT. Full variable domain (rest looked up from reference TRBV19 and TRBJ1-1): DGGITQSPKYLFRKEGQNVTLSCEQNLNHDAMYWYRQDPGQGLRLIYYSQIVNDFQKGDIAEGYSVSREKKESFPLTVTSAQKNPTAFYLCAVGSQGPGNTEAFFGQGTRLTVV.

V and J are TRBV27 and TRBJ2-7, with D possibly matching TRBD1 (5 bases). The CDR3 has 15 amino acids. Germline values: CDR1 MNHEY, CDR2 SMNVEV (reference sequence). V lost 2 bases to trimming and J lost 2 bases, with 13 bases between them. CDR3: CASSLRGRATYEQYF. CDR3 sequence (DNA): TGTGCCAGCAGTTTACGCGGCAGGGCAACCTACGAGCAGTACTTC.